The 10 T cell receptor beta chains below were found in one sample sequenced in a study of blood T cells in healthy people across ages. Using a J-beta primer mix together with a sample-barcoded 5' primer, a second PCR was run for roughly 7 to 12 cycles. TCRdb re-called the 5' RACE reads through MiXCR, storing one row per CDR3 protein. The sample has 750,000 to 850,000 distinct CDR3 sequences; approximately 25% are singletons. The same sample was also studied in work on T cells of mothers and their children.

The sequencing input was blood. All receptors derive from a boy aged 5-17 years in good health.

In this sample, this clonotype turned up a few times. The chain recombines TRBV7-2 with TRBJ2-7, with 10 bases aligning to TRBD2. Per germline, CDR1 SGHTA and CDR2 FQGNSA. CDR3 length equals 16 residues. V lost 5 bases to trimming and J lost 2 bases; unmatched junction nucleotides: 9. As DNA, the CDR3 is TGTGCCAGCAGCCAACGGACTAGCGGTTTCGCCTACGAGCAGTACTTC. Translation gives CASSQRTSGFAYEQYF.

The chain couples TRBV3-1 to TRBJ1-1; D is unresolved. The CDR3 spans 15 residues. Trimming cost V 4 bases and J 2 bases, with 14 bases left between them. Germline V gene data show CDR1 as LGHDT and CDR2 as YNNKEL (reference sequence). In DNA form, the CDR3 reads TGTGCCAGCAGCCTTGGGGAGGGAATCAACACTGAAGCTTTCTTT. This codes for CASSLGEGINTEAFF.

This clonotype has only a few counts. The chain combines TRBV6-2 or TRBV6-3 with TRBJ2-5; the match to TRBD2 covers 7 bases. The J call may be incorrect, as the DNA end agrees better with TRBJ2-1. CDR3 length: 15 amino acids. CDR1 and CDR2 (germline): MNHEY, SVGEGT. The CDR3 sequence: CASNDPGLRNNEQFF. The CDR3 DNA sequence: TGTGCCAGCAATGACCCGGGACTAAGAAACAATGAGCAGTTCTTC.

The DNA of the CDR3 is TGCAGTGCTAGAAGACCGGACAGCTCCTACGAGCAGTACTTC. It yields the protein CSARRPDSSYEQYF. The rearrangement uses TRBV20-1 and TRBJ2-7; maybe TRBD1 (6 bases). This CDR3 comprises 14 residues. Trimming stripped 2 bases from V and 0 bases from J, with 11 bases between. Germline CDR1 reads DFQATT; CDR2 reads SNEGSKA (reference sequence).

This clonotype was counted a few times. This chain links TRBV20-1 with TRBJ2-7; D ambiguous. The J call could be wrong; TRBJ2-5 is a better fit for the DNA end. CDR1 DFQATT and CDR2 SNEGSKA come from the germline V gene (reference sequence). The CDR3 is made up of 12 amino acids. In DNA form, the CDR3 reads TGCAGTGCTAGAGATCTAGGGGAGACCCAGTACTTC. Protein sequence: CSARDLGETQYF.

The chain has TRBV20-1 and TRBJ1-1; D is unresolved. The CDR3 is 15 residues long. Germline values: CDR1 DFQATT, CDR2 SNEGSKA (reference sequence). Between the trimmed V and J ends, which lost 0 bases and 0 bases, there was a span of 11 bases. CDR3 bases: TGCAGTGCTAGAGAGATAGGTCGGGTGAACACTGAAGCTTTCTTT. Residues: CSAREIGRVNTEAFF.

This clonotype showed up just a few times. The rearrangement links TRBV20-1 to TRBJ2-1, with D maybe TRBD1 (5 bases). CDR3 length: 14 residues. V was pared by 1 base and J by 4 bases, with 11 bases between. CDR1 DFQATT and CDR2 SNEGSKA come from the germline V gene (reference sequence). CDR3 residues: CSARVDSIYNEQFF. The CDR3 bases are TGCAGTGCTAGAGTAGACAGTATTTACAATGAGCAGTTCTTC.

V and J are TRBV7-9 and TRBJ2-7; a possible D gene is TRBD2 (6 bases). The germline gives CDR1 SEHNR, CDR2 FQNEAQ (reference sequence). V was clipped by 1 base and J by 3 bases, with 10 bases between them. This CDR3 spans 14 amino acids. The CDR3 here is CASSLVPGVYEQYF. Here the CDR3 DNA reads TGTGCCAGCAGCTTAGTACCGGGGGTCTACGAGCAGTACTTC.

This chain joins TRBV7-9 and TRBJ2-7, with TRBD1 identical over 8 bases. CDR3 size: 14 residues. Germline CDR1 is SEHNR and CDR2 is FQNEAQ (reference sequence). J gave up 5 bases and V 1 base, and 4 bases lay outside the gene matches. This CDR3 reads CASSLDRGKDEQYF. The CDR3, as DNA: TGTGCCAGCAGCTTAGACAGGGGGAAGGACGAGCAGTACTTC.

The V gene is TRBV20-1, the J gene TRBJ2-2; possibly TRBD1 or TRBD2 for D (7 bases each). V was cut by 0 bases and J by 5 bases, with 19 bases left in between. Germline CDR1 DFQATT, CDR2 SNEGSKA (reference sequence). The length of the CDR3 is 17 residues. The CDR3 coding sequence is TGCAGTGCTAGAGAAGGGGGGGCTAACAGGGGTACCGGGGAGCTGTTTTTT. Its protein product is CSAREGGANRGTGELFF.